This T cell receptor (beta chain) was obtained from a study of blood T cell repertoires in COVID-19. The wider study: Material from acute and convalescent COVID-19 was sourced from the United States, Italy and Spain. Nucleic acid was either cDNA or gDNA, and it came from T cells, B-cell-depleted T cells, or PBMCs.

During active infection, Seattle patients enrolled and were then monitored through disease. In the original processing: Quantification of nucleated cells was approximated via reference gene primer amplification. Assay: immunoSEQ multiplex PCR; the TCRdb copy retains only in-frame clones and omits some. The DNA was the basis for D and trimming; V, J and clone size are from that table. The sample lists 10,000 to 15,000 clones; 70% to 85% were seen once. This clonotype was obtained from a man in his 60s with COVID-19, enrolled during active disease. The source material was peripheral blood.

Here the CDR3 reads CASSLSGDYGYTF. The CDR3 nucleotides are TGTGCCAGCAGCTTATCCGGGGACTATGGCTACACCTTC. The chain employs TRBV5-5 and TRBJ1-2; D is undetermined. The CDR3 is made up of 13 amino acids. Looked up from germline, CDR1 is SGHKS and CDR2 is YYEKEE (reference sequence). V lost 2 bases to trimming and J lost 3 bases, with 8 bases between them.